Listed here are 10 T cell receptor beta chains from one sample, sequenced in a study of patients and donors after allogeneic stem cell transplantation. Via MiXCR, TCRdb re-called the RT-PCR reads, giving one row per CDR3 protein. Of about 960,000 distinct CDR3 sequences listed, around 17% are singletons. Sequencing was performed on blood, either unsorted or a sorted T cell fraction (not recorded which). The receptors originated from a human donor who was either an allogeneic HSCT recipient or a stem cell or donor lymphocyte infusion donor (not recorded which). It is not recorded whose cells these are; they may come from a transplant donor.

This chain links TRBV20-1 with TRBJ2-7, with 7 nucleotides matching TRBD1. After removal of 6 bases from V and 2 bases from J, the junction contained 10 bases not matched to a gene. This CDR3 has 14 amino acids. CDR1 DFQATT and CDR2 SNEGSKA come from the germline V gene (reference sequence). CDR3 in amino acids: CSAHKDRDTYEQYF. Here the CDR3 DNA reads TGCAGTGCACATAAAGACAGGGACACCTACGAGCAGTACTTC.

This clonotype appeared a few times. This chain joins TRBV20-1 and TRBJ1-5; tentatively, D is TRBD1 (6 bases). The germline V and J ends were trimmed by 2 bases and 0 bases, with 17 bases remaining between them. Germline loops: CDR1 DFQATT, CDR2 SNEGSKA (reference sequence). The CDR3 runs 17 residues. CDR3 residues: CSARSVRGHYSNQPQHF. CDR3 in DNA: TGCAGTGCTAGATCGGTCAGGGGACACTATAGCAATCAGCCCCAGCATTTT.

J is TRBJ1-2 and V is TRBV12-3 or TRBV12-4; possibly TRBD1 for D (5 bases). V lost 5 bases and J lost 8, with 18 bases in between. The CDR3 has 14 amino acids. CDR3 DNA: TGTGCCAGCAGTCCCCGGGGCCTAACGGGGGGCTACACCTTC. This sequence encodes CASSPRGLTGGYTF.

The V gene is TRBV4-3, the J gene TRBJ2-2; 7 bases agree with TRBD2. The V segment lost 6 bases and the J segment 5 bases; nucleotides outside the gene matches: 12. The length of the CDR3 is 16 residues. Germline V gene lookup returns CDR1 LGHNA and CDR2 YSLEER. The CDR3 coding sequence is TGCGCCAGCAGTTGGACGGGGGGTATGGGTACCGGGGAGCTGTTTTTT. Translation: CASSWTGGMGTGELFF.

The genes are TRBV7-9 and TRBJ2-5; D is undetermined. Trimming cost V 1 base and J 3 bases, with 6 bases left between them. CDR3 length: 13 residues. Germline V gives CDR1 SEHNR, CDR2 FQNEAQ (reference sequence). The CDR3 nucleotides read TGTGCCAGCAGCTTAGTGAAGGAAGAGACCCAGTACTTC. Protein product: CASSLVKEETQYF.

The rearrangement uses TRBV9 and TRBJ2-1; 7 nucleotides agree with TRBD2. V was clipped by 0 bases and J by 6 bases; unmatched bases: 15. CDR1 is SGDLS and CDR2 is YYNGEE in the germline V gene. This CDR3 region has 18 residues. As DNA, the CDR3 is TGTGCCAGCAGCGTAGCTGGGGGGGTAGGGCTGGGTATCAATGAGCAGTTCTTC. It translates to CASSVAGGVGLGINEQFF.

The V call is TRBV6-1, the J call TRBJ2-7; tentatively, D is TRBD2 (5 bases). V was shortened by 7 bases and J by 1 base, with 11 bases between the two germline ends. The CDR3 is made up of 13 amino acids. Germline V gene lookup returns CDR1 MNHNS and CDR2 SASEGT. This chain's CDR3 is CASKKLGSYEQYF. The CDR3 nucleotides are TGTGCCAGCAAGAAACTAGGTTCCTACGAGCAGTACTTC.

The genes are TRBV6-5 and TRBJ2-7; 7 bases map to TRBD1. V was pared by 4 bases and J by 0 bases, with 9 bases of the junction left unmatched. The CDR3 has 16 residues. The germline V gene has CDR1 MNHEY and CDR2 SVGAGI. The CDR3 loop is CASSSPGQRSSYEQYF. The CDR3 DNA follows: TGTGCCAGCAGTTCCCCGGGACAGAGGAGCTCCTACGAGCAGTACTTC.

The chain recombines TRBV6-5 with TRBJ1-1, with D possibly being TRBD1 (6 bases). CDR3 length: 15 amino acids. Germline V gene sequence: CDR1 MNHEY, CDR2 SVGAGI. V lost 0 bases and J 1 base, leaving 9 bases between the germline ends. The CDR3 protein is CASSYSIQGNTEAFF. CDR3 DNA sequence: TGTGCCAGCAGTTACTCGATACAGGGGAACACTGAAGCTTTCTTT.

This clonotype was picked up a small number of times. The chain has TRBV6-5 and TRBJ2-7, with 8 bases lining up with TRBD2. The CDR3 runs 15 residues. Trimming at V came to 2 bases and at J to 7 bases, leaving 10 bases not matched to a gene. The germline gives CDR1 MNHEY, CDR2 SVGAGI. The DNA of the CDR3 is TGTGCCAGCAGTTACAAGGCGGGAGGTGGGGGAGAGCAGTACTTC. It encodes CASSYKAGGGGEQYF.